This TCR beta chain was documented in a study of control samples from healthy donors and cancer patients. Libraries were prepared by immunoSEQ multiplex PCR; TCRdb keeps only in-frame clonotypes and omits some of them. The sample consists of some 87,000 clones, roughly 89% of them appearing once. The CDR3 is 14 amino acids. Trimming stripped 0 bases from V and 4 bases from J, with 9 bases between. The germline gives CDR1 PRHDT, CDR2 FYEKMQ (reference sequence). The specimen sequenced was blood. This sequence originates from a man aged 30 to 45 in good health. V usage is TRBV13 and J usage is TRBJ1-2; no firm D call. This chain's CDR3 is CASSLGGASYGYTF. The CDR3 DNA follows: TGTGCCAGCAGCTTAGGGGGAGCGAGCTATGGCTACACCTTC.